These 30 T cell receptor beta chains came from one sample sequenced in a study of shared clonotypes between healthy human individuals. Libraries were prepared by immunoSEQ multiplex PCR; TCRdb keeps only in-frame clonotypes and omits some of them. This table has over a million clones, 60% to 80% appearing once. The sequencing input was memory CD4+ T cells sorted from blood. Subset denoted: CD45RA-negative fraction. The receptors were sampled from a man younger than 35 in good health.

This chain connects TRBV28 to TRBJ1-2, with 8 bases aligning to TRBD1. The CDR3 sequence is 13 residues long. J lost 4 bases, V lost 9 bases, and 7 bases had no gene match. Germline V gives CDR1 MDHEN, CDR2 SYDVKM. The CDR3 nucleotides read TGTGCCAGTCGGACAGGGAATATCTATGGCTACACCTTC. This translates into CASRTGNIYGYTF.

The chain recombines TRBV7-2 with TRBJ2-7; TRBD2 agrees at 13 bases. The CDR3 has 15 residues. V lost 1 base and J lost 7; bases outside the gene matches: 4. The germline V gene has CDR1 SGHTA and CDR2 FQGNSA. The CDR3 loop is CASSLEGLAGREQYF. The CDR3, as DNA: TGTGCCAGCAGCTTAGAGGGACTAGCGGGAAGAGAGCAGTACTTC.

V is TRBV4-1 and J is TRBJ2-1; TRBD2 might be the D (5 bases). CDR3 length: 16 residues. Trimming took 4 bases from V and 3 from J, leaving 16 bases between them. Germline V lookup: CDR1 MGHRA, CDR2 YSYEKL. The CDR3 coding sequence is TGCGCCAGCAGCCTGAGGACCTCCGGGGACTACAATGAGCAGTTCTTC. Its translation is CASSLRTSGDYNEQFF.

The chain recombines TRBV6-4 with TRBJ2-7; TRBD1 or TRBD2 may be the D gene (5 bases each). The V gene lost 5 bases and the J gene lost 0 bases, with 8 bases spanning the gap. The germline V gene encodes CDR1 MRHNA and CDR2 SNTAGT. This CDR3 is built from 13 residues. Here the CDR3 DNA reads TGTGCCAGCAGTTACGGGACCTCCTACGAGCAGTACTTC. Protein sequence: CASSYGTSYEQYF.

A remark on this clone: This sequence may be a read error, since a much larger clone differs from it by one base. This chain connects TRBV10-3 to TRBJ1-1; a possible D gene is TRBD1 (5 bases). The CDR3 is 14 amino acids. CDR1 is ENHRY and CDR2 is SYGVKD in the germline V gene. Trimming left V 4 bases short and J 4 bases short, with 13 bases between. This CDR3 is CAISAGRGSTEAFF. DNA for the CDR3: TGTGCCATCAGTGCGGGACGGGGTAGCACTGAAGCTTTCTTT.

With respect to this clone: Other DNA sequences in the same sample also yield this CDR3. CDR3 nucleotides: TGTGCCAGCAGCTTGCCCGCTTCCTACGAGCAGTACTTC. It codes for CASSLPASYEQYF. J is TRBJ2-7 and V is TRBV5-6; no clear D gene. The CDR3 covers 13 residues. Germline CDR1 is SGHDT and CDR2 is YYEEEE. V lost 1 base, J lost 1 base, and 6 bases lay in between.

The genes are TRBV19 and TRBJ1-5; D may be TRBD1 (5 bases). The CDR3 length is 14 residues. CDR1 is LNHDA and CDR2 is SQIVND in the germline V gene (reference sequence). Trimming removed 5 bases at V and 5 bases at J, with 13 bases between. This CDR3 reads CASSGRMGDQPQHF. As DNA, the CDR3 is TGTGCCAGTAGTGGCAGGATGGGGGATCAGCCCCAGCATTTT.

The rearrangement joins TRBV6-6 to TRBJ1-6; TRBD1 aligns across 8 bases. Germline V lookup: CDR1 MNHNY, CDR2 SVGAGI (reference sequence). V shed 5 bases, J shed 14 bases, and the junction held 8 bases outside the gene matches. The CDR3 runs 13 residues. The CDR3 sequence: CASSNGQGPALHF. The CDR3 DNA is TGTGCCAGCAGTAATGGACAGGGTCCGGCCCTCCACTTT.

The chain carries TRBV5-1 and TRBJ1-2; no reliable D call. This CDR3 spans 13 amino acids. The V end was cut by 4 bases, the J end by 3 bases, with 10 bases between. Germline V gene lookup returns CDR1 SGHRS and CDR2 YFSETQ. The CDR3 region is CASSAGEDYGYTF. DNA of the CDR3: TGCGCCAGCAGCGCCGGTGAGGACTATGGCTACACCTTC.

The chain employs TRBV2 and TRBJ1-1, with 8 bases lining up with TRBD1. The CDR3 extends over 15 amino acids. Germline V CDR1 and CDR2: SNHLY, FYNNEI. The trim removed 4 bases at V and 0 bases at J, leaving 4 bases unmatched. The CDR3 nucleotides are TGTGCCAGCAGTGGGCGACAGGGGATGAACACTGAAGCTTTCTTT. It translates to CASSGRQGMNTEAFF.

This chain connects TRBV6-6 to TRBJ2-4; D ambiguous. Deletions cut 5 bases from V and 5 bases from J, with 10 bases between. The CDR3 covers 13 residues. CDR1 is MNHNY, CDR2 SVGAGI, per germline (reference sequence). The CDR3, as DNA: TGTGCCAGCAGTCAAAACGACCAAAACATTCAGTACTTC. Its protein is CASSQNDQNIQYF.

This clone was observed a handful of times. The J gene is TRBJ2-7, the V gene TRBV12-5, with TRBD2 matching 7 bases. The length of the CDR3 is 18 residues. CDR1 is LGHNT and CDR2 is FRNRAP in the germline V gene. After removal of 7 bases from V and 0 bases from J, the junction contained 18 bases not matched to a gene. The CDR3 bases are TGTGCTAGTGTGGCAAGAAGCGGGGACCCGAGCGGCTCCTACGAGCAGTACTTC. Its protein product is CASVARSGDPSGSYEQYF. The full variable domain, with the rest looked up from reference TRBV12-5 and TRBJ2-7, is DARVTQTPRHKVTEMGQEVTMRCQPILGHNTVFWYRQTMMQGLELLAYFRNRAPLDDSGMPKDRFSAEMPDATLATLKIQPSEPRDSAVYFCASVARSGDPSGSYEQYFGPGTRLTVT.

The J gene is TRBJ2-1, the V gene TRBV12-5; 16 bases are a match to TRBD2. J was trimmed by 6 bases and V by 5 bases; bases with no gene match: 7. Per the germline V gene, CDR1 is LGHNT and CDR2 is FRNRAP. This CDR3 region has 17 residues. This CDR3 is CASGKGTSGGAGNEQFF. DNA of the CDR3: TGTGCTAGTGGTAAAGGGACTAGCGGGGGGGCCGGCAATGAGCAGTTCTTC.

Written as DNA, the CDR3 is TGTGCCATCAGTGAGTACAGGAGCTATGGCTACACCTTC. Its translation: CAISEYRSYGYTF. The J gene is TRBJ1-2, the V gene TRBV10-3; possibly TRBD1 for D (5 bases). The V end lost 1 base, the J end lost 4 bases, and 7 bases lay between the germline ends. The CDR3 is made up of 13 amino acids. CDR1 is ENHRY and CDR2 is SYGVKD in the germline V gene.

The rearrangement links TRBV7-2 to TRBJ2-1; TRBD1 aligns across 8 bases. With V trimmed by 1 base and J by 6 bases, 2 bases remained unmatched. The V gene's germline CDR1 is SGHTA and CDR2 FQGNSA. The CDR3 totals 14 residues. CDR3 sequence reads: CASSLGTGSNEQFF. The CDR3 DNA is TGTGCCAGCAGCTTAGGGACAGGGTCCAATGAGCAGTTCTTC.

The chain uses TRBV10-3 and TRBJ2-3, with D hard to call. Between the trimmed V and J ends, which lost 7 bases and 3 bases, there was a span of 5 bases. The CDR3 is made up of 11 amino acids. CDR1 and CDR2 (germline): ENHRY, SYGVKD. This CDR3 is CAITATDTQYF. The DNA for the CDR3 is TGTGCCATCACAGCAACAGATACGCAGTATTTT.

The CDR3 coding sequence is TGTGCCAGCAGCCTTGACGGACTAGCGCCCTACAATGAGCAGTTCTTC. It yields the protein CASSLDGLAPYNEQFF. The rearrangement joins TRBV5-4 to TRBJ2-1, with 9 bases fitting TRBD2. V was pared by 4 bases and J by 2 bases, with 7 bases of the junction left unmatched. The CDR3 has 16 amino acids. CDR1 SGHNT and CDR2 YYREEE come from the germline V gene (reference sequence).

Regarding this clone: Other nucleotide sequences in the sample specify the same CDR3. The genes are TRBV10-2 and TRBJ2-4; no reliable D call. CDR1 and CDR2 from the germline V gene are WSHSY and SAAADI. CDR3 length equals 13 residues. Trimming pared 3 bases from V and 0 bases from J, leaving 3 bases between. The CDR3 loop is CASSELAKNIQYF. CDR3 coding DNA: TGCGCCAGCAGTGAATTAGCCAAAAACATTCAGTACTTC.

The V and J genes are TRBV27 and TRBJ2-3; 7 bases are shared with TRBD1. Trimming removed 3 bases from V and 2 bases from J; junction bases left unmatched: 8. The CDR3 totals 16 residues. Germline values: CDR1 MNHEY, CDR2 SMNVEV (reference sequence). Here the CDR3 reads CASSFSGTAFTDTQYF. For the CDR3, the DNA is TGTGCCAGCAGTTTCTCGGGGACAGCCTTCACAGATACGCAGTATTTT.

The genes are TRBV5-1 and TRBJ1-4; tentative D call: TRBD1 (5 bases). CDR1 is SGHRS, CDR2 YFSETQ, per germline. V was shortened by 4 bases and J by 7 bases, with 17 bases between the two germline ends. CDR3 length: 15 amino acids. The chain's CDR3 is CASSPGEGIGEKLFF. DNA of the CDR3: TGCGCCAGCAGCCCCGGGGAGGGGATCGGTGAAAAACTGTTTTTT.

The V and J genes are TRBV30 and TRBJ1-2; 8 bases are shared with TRBD1. This CDR3 is built from 12 residues. Trimming cost V 4 bases and J 4 bases; bases outside gene matches: 2. CDR1 and CDR2 (germline): GTSNPN, SVGIG (reference sequence). Here the CDR3 reads CAWKDRGYGYTF. The CDR3 region has the DNA TGTGCCTGGAAAGACAGGGGCTATGGCTACACCTTC.

As for this clone: Other DNA sequences in this specimen translate into the identical CDR3. The V and J genes are TRBV7-2 and TRBJ2-5, with TRBD2 identical over 7 bases. In germline, CDR1 is SGHTA, CDR2 FQGNSA. The CDR3 is 13 amino acids. V dropped 5 bases and J dropped 5; count of bases not matched to a gene: 5. The chain's CDR3 is CASSRGGLETQYF. CDR3 nucleotide sequence: TGTGCCAGCAGCCGCGGGGGTTTGGAGACCCAGTACTTC.

The CDR3: CASKFRDRPNYGYTF. In DNA form, the CDR3 reads TGTGCCAGCAAATTCCGGGACAGGCCAAACTATGGCTACACCTTC. V is TRBV27 and J is TRBJ1-2, with TRBD1 identical over 8 bases. Germline CDR1 reads MNHEY; CDR2 reads SMNVEV (reference sequence). The CDR3 has 15 residues. Germline trimming cut 7 bases from V and 2 bases from J; bases unmatched to any gene: 9.

V and J are TRBV9 and TRBJ2-5, with 14 nucleotides matching TRBD2. J gave up 5 bases and V 3 bases, and 9 bases lay outside the gene matches. Germline CDR1 is SGDLS and CDR2 is YYNGEE. The CDR3 loop spans 17 amino acids. The CDR3 DNA follows: TGTGCCAGCAGCGACGGGACTAGCGGGGGTTTCAAGGAGACCCAGTACTTC. This gives the protein CASSDGTSGGFKETQYF.

The chain links TRBV18 to TRBJ2-3, with 12 nucleotides matching TRBD2. The CDR3 spans 16 residues. With 0 bases clipped from V and 8 bases from J, the junction kept 6 bases outside the gene matches. Per the germline V gene, CDR1 is KGHSH and CDR2 is LQKENI. The CDR3 sequence: CASSPPLAGGFGTQYF. The CDR3 bases are TGTGCCAGCTCACCACCTCTAGCGGGGGGGTTCGGTACGCAGTATTTT.

This clone has more than one count but fewer than ten. The gene calls are TRBV2 and TRBJ1-1; D is undetermined. Trimming cost V 5 bases and J 3 bases, with 4 bases left between them. CDR1 and CDR2 (germline): SNHLY, FYNNEI. This CDR3 is 11 amino acids long. CDR3 residues: CASSMYTEAFF. The CDR3 DNA reads TGTGCCAGCAGTATGTACACTGAAGCTTTCTTT.

This clone has only one observation. The V and J genes are TRBV4-1 and TRBJ2-7; D not resolved. The length of the CDR3 is 15 residues. Germline V lookup: CDR1 MGHRA, CDR2 YSYEKL. V lost 2 bases, J lost 5 bases, and 16 bases lay in between. The CDR3 DNA is TGCGCCAGCAGCCAAAATCCGCTGAATATCCACGAGCAGTACTTC. It translates to CASSQNPLNIHEQYF.

This clone was detected once. The CDR3: CASSPGGGGYEQYF. DNA for the CDR3: TGTGCCAGCAGTCCGGGGGGAGGAGGCTACGAGCAGTACTTC. The gene calls are TRBV6-1 and TRBJ2-7, with 7 positions matching TRBD2. Germline CDR1 reads MNHNS; CDR2 reads SASEGT. After removal of 5 bases from V and 3 bases from J, the junction contained 7 bases not matched to a gene. This CDR3 spans 14 amino acids.

A few counts support this clone. This chain links TRBV5-1 with TRBJ1-1; D gene uncertain. This CDR3 contains 14 residues. The V end was cut by 4 bases, the J end by 0 bases, with 10 bases between. The germline V gene encodes CDR1 SGHRS and CDR2 YFSETQ. The CDR3, as DNA: TGCGCCAGCAGCACCGCAGGAATGAACACTGAAGCTTTCTTT. Protein: CASSTAGMNTEAFF.

This clone was observed a single time. This sequence joins TRBV13 and TRBJ2-7; TRBD2 matches at 14 bases. Looked up from germline, CDR1 is PRHDT and CDR2 is FYEKMQ (reference sequence). The CDR3 length is 16 residues. Trimming took 4 bases from V and 5 from J; bases not matched to a gene: 7. CDR3 coding DNA: TGTGCCAGCAGCTCTACGACTAGCGGGAGGGCGAACGAGCAGTACTTC. Protein product: CASSSTTSGRANEQYF.